This TCR beta chain was profiled in a study of blood T cell repertoires in COVID-19. Background on the study: The United States, Italy and Spain were the sources of the acute and convalescent COVID-19 samples. Sources were T cells, B-cell-depleted T cells, or PBMCs; the material itself was cDNA or gDNA.

Original processing notes: For nucleated cells, counts were estimated from reference gene primer amplification. TCRdb keeps only in-frame clones here, not all; method: immunoSEQ multiplex PCR. Clone size and V and J calls were adopted from that table, with D and trimming inferred from the DNA. The sample yields tens of thousands of clones, about 90% seen once. The germline V gene has CDR1 SGHTA and CDR2 FQGNSA. The V segment lost 2 bases and the J segment 3 bases; nucleotides outside the gene matches: 5. This CDR3 spans 15 amino acids. Sequencing was carried out using peripheral blood. V usage is TRBV7-2 and J usage is TRBJ2-7, with 9 bases fitting TRBD1. The clonotype was recovered from a human donor in a cohort sampled during active COVID-19. CDR3 coding DNA: TGTGCCAGCAGCTTAAGACAGGGGGGAAGCTACGAGCAGTACTTC. Translation gives CASSLRQGGSYEQYF.